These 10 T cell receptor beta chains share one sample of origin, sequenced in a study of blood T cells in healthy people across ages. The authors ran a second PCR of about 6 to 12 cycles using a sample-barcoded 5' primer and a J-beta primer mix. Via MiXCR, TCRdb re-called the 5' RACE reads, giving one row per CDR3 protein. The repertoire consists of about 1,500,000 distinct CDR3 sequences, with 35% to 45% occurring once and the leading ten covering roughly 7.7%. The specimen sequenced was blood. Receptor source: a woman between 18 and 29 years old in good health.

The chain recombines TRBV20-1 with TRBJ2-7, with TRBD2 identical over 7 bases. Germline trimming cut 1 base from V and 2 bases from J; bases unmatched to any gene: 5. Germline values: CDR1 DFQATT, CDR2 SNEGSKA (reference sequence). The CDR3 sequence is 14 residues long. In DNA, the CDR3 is TGCAGTGCTAGAGGTGGGGGAGGGACCTACGAGCAGTACTTC. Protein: CSARGGGGTYEQYF.

CDR3 loop: CSARVGTEETQYF. As DNA, the CDR3 is TGCAGTGCTAGAGTCGGGACCGAAGAGACCCAGTACTTC. The chain uses TRBV20-1 and TRBJ2-5; D is tentatively TRBD1 or TRBD2 (5 bases each). In germline, CDR1 is DFQATT, CDR2 SNEGSKA (reference sequence). Trimming shortened V by 1 base and J by 3 bases, and 9 bases separated the two germline ends. The CDR3 has 13 residues.

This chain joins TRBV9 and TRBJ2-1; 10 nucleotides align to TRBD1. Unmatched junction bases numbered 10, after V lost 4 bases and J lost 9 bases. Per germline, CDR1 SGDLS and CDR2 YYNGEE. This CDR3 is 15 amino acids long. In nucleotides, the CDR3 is TGTGCCAGCAGCCCGCCGGGACAGGGGATCATTGAGCAGTTCTTC. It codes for CASSPPGQGIIEQFF.

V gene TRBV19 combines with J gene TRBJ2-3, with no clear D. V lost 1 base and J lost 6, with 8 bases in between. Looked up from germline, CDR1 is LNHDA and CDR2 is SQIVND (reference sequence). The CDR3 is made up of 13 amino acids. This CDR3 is CASSIARRDTQYF. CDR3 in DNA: TGTGCCAGTAGTATAGCTCGTCGTGATACGCAGTATTTT.

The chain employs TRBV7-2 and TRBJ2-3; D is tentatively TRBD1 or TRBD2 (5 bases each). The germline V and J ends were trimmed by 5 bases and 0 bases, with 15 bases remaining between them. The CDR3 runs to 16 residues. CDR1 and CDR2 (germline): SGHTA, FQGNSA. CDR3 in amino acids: CASSPGNRGSTDTQYF. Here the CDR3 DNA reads TGTGCCAGCAGCCCCGGGAATAGGGGTAGCACAGATACGCAGTATTTT. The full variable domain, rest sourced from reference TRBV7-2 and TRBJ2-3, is GAGVSQSPSNKVTEKGKDVELRCDPISGHTALYWYRQSLGQGLEFLIYFQGNSAPDKSGLPSDRFSAERTGGSVSTLTIQRTQQEDSAVYLCASSPGNRGSTDTQYFGPGTRLTVL.

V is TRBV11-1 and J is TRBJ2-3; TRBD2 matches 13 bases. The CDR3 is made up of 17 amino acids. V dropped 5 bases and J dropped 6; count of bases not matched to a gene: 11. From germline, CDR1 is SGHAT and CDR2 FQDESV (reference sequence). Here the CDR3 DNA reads TGTGCCAGCAGCCCCGGGACTAGCGGGGCCCTCACGGATACGCAGTATTTT. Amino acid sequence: CASSPGTSGALTDTQYF. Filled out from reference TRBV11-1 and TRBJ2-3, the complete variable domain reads EAEVAQSPRYKITEKSQAVAFWCDPISGHATLYWYRQILGQGPELLVQFQDESVVDDSQLPKDRFSAERLKGVDSTLKIQPAELGDSAMYLCASSPGTSGALTDTQYFGPGTRLTVL.

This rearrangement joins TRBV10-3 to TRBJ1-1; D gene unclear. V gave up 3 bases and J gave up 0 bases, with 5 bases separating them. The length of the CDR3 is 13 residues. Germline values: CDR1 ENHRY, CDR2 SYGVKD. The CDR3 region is CAISEGVNTEAFF. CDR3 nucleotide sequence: TGTGCCATCAGTGAAGGAGTGAACACTGAAGCTTTCTTT.

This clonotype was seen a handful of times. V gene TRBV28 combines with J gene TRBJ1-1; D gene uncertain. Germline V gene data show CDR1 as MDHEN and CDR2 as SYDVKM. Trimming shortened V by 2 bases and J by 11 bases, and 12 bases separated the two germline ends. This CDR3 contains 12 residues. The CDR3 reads CASSLQTSPAFF. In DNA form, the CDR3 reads TGTGCCAGCAGTTTACAGACTTCCCCTGCTTTCTTT. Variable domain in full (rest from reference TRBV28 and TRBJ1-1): DVKVTQSSRYLVKRTGEKVFLECVQDMDHENMFWYRQDPGLGLRLIYFSYDVKMKEKGDIPEGYSVSREKKERFSLILESASTNQTSMYLCASSLQTSPAFFGQGTRLTVV.

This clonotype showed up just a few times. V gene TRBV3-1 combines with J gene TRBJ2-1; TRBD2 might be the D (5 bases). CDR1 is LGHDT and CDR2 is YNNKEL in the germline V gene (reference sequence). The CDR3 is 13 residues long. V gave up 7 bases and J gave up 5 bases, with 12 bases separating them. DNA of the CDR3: TGTGCCAGCACCTCACTAGGAAACAATGAGCAGTTCTTC. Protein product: CASTSLGNNEQFF.

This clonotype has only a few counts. CDR3 loop: CASSQNPTAGGYNEQFF. The CDR3 DNA sequence: TGCGCCAGCAGCCAAAACCCGACTGCGGGAGGGTACAATGAGCAGTTCTTC. This chain uses TRBV4-1 with TRBJ2-1; 9 nucleotides agree with TRBD2. V was pared by 2 bases and J by 4 bases, with 9 bases of the junction left unmatched. CDR1 is MGHRA, CDR2 YSYEKL, per germline. The CDR3 sequence is 17 residues long.